Listed here are 31 T cell receptor beta chains from one sample, sequenced in a study of cytomegalovirus exposure and HLA in healthy donors. 13 Jbeta primers and 60 Vbeta primers were used for the PCR. Sequencing used immunoSEQ multiplex PCR; TCRdb keeps in-frame clones, though not all of them. This table holds 150,000 or so clones, 84% found once. Sequenced input: PBMCs. These receptors all stem from a man aged 25-45 years in good health and CMV-seronegative.

The gene calls are TRBV28 and TRBJ2-5, with 8 bases matching TRBD1. V lost 6 bases, J lost 2 bases, and 8 bases stayed unmatched. Per the germline V gene, CDR1 is MDHEN and CDR2 is SYDVKM. The CDR3 has 15 residues. CDR3 coding DNA: TGTGCCAGCAGAGTCCGGGACAGGTATCAAGAGACCCAGTACTTC. Translating gives CASRVRDRYQETQYF. Supplemented by reference TRBV28 and TRBJ2-5, the full variable domain reads DVKVTQSSRYLVKRTGEKVFLECVQDMDHENMFWYRQDPGLGLRLIYFSYDVKMKEKGDIPEGYSVSREKKERFSLILESASTNQTSMYLCASRVRDRYQETQYFGPGTRLLVL.

The gene calls are TRBV6-5 and TRBJ1-1, with D uncertain. The CDR3 spans 13 residues. Germline V gives CDR1 MNHEY, CDR2 SVGAGI. Trimming took 8 bases from V and 0 from J, leaving 10 bases between them. The CDR3 bases are TGTGCCAGCGGAGGATTACTGAACACTGAAGCTTTCTTT. It is translated as CASGGLLNTEAFF.

The chain links TRBV7-8 to TRBJ2-1; 9 bases fit TRBD2. CDR1 is SGHVS and CDR2 is FQNEAQ in the germline V gene. With V trimmed by 0 bases and J by 6 bases, 6 bases remained unmatched. CDR3 length: 16 residues. CDR3 sequence: CASSLAQGLAGNEQFF. Written as DNA, the CDR3 is TGTGCCAGCAGCTTAGCCCAGGGACTAGCAGGCAATGAGCAGTTCTTC.

The gene calls are TRBV6-6 and TRBJ1-2; D not certain. The germline V gene has CDR1 MNHNY and CDR2 SVGAGI (reference sequence). This CDR3 has 16 amino acids. The V and J ends lost 0 bases and 6 bases respectively, with 17 bases between them. This chain's CDR3 is CASSYSKVTGFDGYTF. The DNA of the CDR3 is TGTGCCAGCAGTTACTCGAAGGTTACCGGGTTTGATGGCTACACCTTC.

The genes are TRBV18 and TRBJ1-4, with D perhaps matching TRBD1 (6 bases). CDR1 and CDR2 (germline): KGHSH, LQKENI. V lost 0 bases to trimming and J lost 4 bases, with 12 bases between them. The CDR3 is made up of 16 amino acids. The CDR3 DNA follows: TGTGCCAGCTCACCACCGGAGGGGGGGGGTAATGAAAAACTGTTTTTT. Translated: CASSPPEGGGNEKLFF.

The chain is built from TRBV2 and TRBJ1-1, with D perhaps matching TRBD1 (6 bases). Germline V gene data show CDR1 as SNHLY and CDR2 as FYNNEI. V gave up 6 bases and J gave up 2 bases, with 13 bases separating them. The CDR3 loop spans 14 amino acids. In DNA, the CDR3 is TGTGCCAGCAGGCAGACAGGAATAAACACTGAAGCTTTCTTT. Its translation is CASRQTGINTEAFF. The full variable domain, its missing parts supplied by reference TRBV2 and TRBJ1-1, is EPEVTQTPSHQVTQMGQEVILRCVPISNHLYFYWYRQILGQKVEFLVSFYNNEISEKSEIFDDQFSVERPDGSNFTLKIRSTKLEDSAMYFCASRQTGINTEAFFGQGTRLTVV.

This clone was seen a handful of times. The rearrangement uses TRBV14 and TRBJ2-5, with a tentative D call TRBD1 (6 bases). From germline, CDR1 is SGHDN and CDR2 FVKESK. This CDR3 is built from 13 residues. V was clipped by 4 bases and J by 4 bases, with 10 bases between them. Written as DNA, the CDR3 is TGTGCCAGCAGCCGGCAGGGGAGAGAGACCCAGTACTTC. Translation: CASSRQGRETQYF.

This chain joins TRBV11-1 and TRBJ1-1; D gene unclear. This CDR3 region has 16 residues. Trimming removed 3 bases from V and 0 bases from J, with 14 bases in between. Germline CDR1 is SGHAT and CDR2 is FQDESV (reference sequence). CDR3 DNA sequence: TGTGCCAGCAGCTTGGGAGGACCGACGGTGAACACTGAAGCTTTCTTT. It codes for CASSLGGPTVNTEAFF. Combining the CDR3 with reference TRBV11-1 and TRBJ1-1 gives the whole variable domain EAEVAQSPRYKITEKSQAVAFWCDPISGHATLYWYRQILGQGPELLVQFQDESVVDDSQLPKDRFSAERLKGVDSTLKIQPAELGDSAMYLCASSLGGPTVNTEAFFGQGTRLTVV.

The rearrangement uses TRBV11-2 and TRBJ2-1; 8 nucleotides align to TRBD2. Looked up from germline, CDR1 is SGHAT and CDR2 is FQNNGV. The ends lost 5 bases at V and 2 bases at J; junction bases unmatched: 5. The CDR3 has 15 amino acids. CDR3 coding DNA: TGTGCCAGCAGCGTCACTAGCGGCACCTACAATGAGCAGTTCTTC. It encodes CASSVTSGTYNEQFF.

The sample holds one count of this clone. DNA of the CDR3: TGTGCCAGCAGCCCGACAGGGAATTCCTACGAGCAGTACTTC. This gives the protein CASSPTGNSYEQYF. J is TRBJ2-7 and V is TRBV7-2; 7 bases fit TRBD1. The germline V gene encodes CDR1 SGHTA and CDR2 FQGNSA. The CDR3 runs 14 residues. J was trimmed by 1 base and V by 5 bases; bases with no gene match: 5.

The gene calls are TRBV25-1 and TRBJ2-5; 13 nucleotides agree with TRBD2. The V gene's germline CDR1 is MGHDK and CDR2 SYGVNS. Unmatched junction bases numbered 8, after V lost 6 bases and J lost 1 base. This CDR3 is 17 amino acids long. The DNA for the CDR3 is TGTGCCAGCAGCGGACTAGCGGGGGCCTTCCTCCAAGAGACCCAGTACTTC. As protein: CASSGLAGAFLQETQYF. Full variable domain (remainder filled in from reference TRBV25-1 and TRBJ2-5): EADIYQTPRYLVIGTGKKITLECSQTMGHDKMYWYQQDPGMELHLIHYSYGVNSTEKGDLSSESTVSRIRTEHFPLTLESARPSHTSQYLCASSGLAGAFLQETQYFGPGTRLLVL.

The genes are TRBV10-3 and TRBJ1-4; D gene ambiguous. V gave up 2 bases and J gave up 0 bases, with 10 bases separating them. The CDR3 has 16 residues. In germline, CDR1 is ENHRY, CDR2 SYGVKD. The CDR3 region has the DNA TGTGCCATCAGTGAGGAGGCGACCCCAACTAATGAAAAACTGTTTTTT. It codes for CAISEEATPTNEKLFF.

The chain carries TRBV27 and TRBJ1-2, with unresolved D. The CDR3 loop spans 14 amino acids. Per germline, CDR1 MNHEY and CDR2 SMNVEV (reference sequence). The V gene lost 6 bases and the J gene lost 7 bases, with 18 bases spanning the gap. CDR3: CASREEGVKSGYTF. The CDR3 nucleotides are TGTGCCAGCAGGGAAGAGGGCGTGAAGAGTGGCTACACCTTC.

The V gene is TRBV5-5, the J gene TRBJ2-1, with a possible D match to TRBD2 (6 bases). The germline V gene encodes CDR1 SGHKS and CDR2 YYEKEE (reference sequence). Trimming cost V 0 bases and J 6 bases, with 16 bases left between them. The CDR3 runs to 16 residues. The CDR3 sequence: CASSLALISGVNEQFF. The CDR3 nucleotides are TGTGCCAGCAGCTTGGCATTAATATCGGGGGTCAATGAGCAGTTCTTC.

As regards this clone: Other DNA variants within this sample encode the same CDR3. This chain links TRBV27 with TRBJ2-7; the D is unclear. The CDR3 extends over 13 amino acids. Germline V CDR1 and CDR2: MNHEY, SMNVEV (reference sequence). The germline V and J ends were trimmed by 8 bases and 4 bases, with 15 bases remaining between them. The CDR3 protein is CASSPGSGYEQYF. Written as DNA, the CDR3 is TGTGCCAGCTCGCCGGGTTCTGGATACGAGCAGTACTTC.

The rearrangement uses TRBV6-6 and TRBJ1-2; 10 nucleotides agree with TRBD1. The germline V gene has CDR1 MNHNY and CDR2 SVGAGI (reference sequence). The CDR3 spans 15 residues. V lost 5 bases, J lost 4 bases, and 7 bases stayed unmatched. CDR3 amino acids: CASSPGTGVVYGYTF. The CDR3 nucleotides are TGTGCCAGCAGTCCCGGGACAGGGGTTGTCTATGGCTACACCTTC.

This clone appeared once. The CDR3 DNA reads TGTGCCAGCAGTTACCTGTCGGGTATAGATGGCTACACCTTC. This translates into CASSYLSGIDGYTF. The chain carries TRBV6-5 and TRBJ1-2; D uncertain. The CDR3 contains 14 residues. V dropped 2 bases and J dropped 6 bases, with 13 bases sitting between them. Germline lookup yields CDR1 MNHEY and CDR2 SVGAGI.

The V gene is TRBV5-1, the J gene TRBJ2-7, with 7 bases that match TRBD2. J gave up 2 bases and V 0 bases, and 5 bases lay outside the gene matches. The germline CDR1 and CDR2 sequences are SGHRS and YFSETQ. This CDR3 comprises 15 residues. The CDR3 spells CASSLAAGATYEQYF. The DNA for the CDR3 is TGCGCCAGCAGCTTGGCGGCGGGAGCCACCTACGAGCAGTACTTC.

In this sample, this clone turned up once. The V call is TRBV5-1, the J call TRBJ2-6, with TRBD1 matching 8 bases. The junction had 9 bases not matched to a gene; V was cut back by 4 bases and J by 0 bases. The CDR3 sequence is 18 residues long. Germline CDR1 and CDR2: SGHRS and YFSETQ. Here the CDR3 reads CASSESTGEYSGANVLTF. CDR3 DNA: TGCGCCAGCAGCGAATCGACAGGGGAATACTCTGGGGCCAACGTCCTGACTTTC.

The CDR3 DNA reads TGTGCCAGCAGCGAAATGACAGGGGGTGGGAATTCACCCCTCCACTTT. Its translation: CASSEMTGGGNSPLHF. The rearrangement joins TRBV6-1 to TRBJ1-6, with TRBD1 matching over 9 bases. The CDR3 runs 16 residues. CDR1 is MNHNS, CDR2 SASEGT, per germline. The ends lost 6 bases at V and 7 bases at J; junction bases unmatched: 10.

This clone was counted a few times. The CDR3 loop reads CASTPPGWRTDTQYF. CDR3 coding DNA: TGTGCCAGCACCCCCCCCGGGTGGCGCACAGATACGCAGTATTTT. This chain joins TRBV6-7 and TRBJ2-3; the D is unclear. TRBV6-7 is recorded as an ORF, its role being uncertain. This CDR3 spans 15 amino acids. Trimming left V 7 bases short and J 1 base short, with 15 bases between.

The chain recombines TRBV6-5 with TRBJ2-7, with TRBD1 matching 7 bases. Germline V CDR1 and CDR2: MNHEY, SVGAGI. Germline trimming cut 5 bases from V and 2 bases from J; bases unmatched to any gene: 6. This CDR3 has 14 residues. CDR3 DNA: TGTGCCAGCAGTCCCGACAGGGTAGCCTACGAGCAGTACTTC. Protein: CASSPDRVAYEQYF.

The V gene is TRBV27, the J gene TRBJ1-2; possibly TRBD1 for D (5 bases). Germline CDR1 and CDR2: MNHEY and SMNVEV (reference sequence). V lost 3 bases and J 4 bases, leaving 12 bases between the germline ends. The CDR3 is 14 residues long. The chain's CDR3 is CASSLRAGIYGYTF. In DNA form, the CDR3 reads TGTGCCAGCAGTTTGCGCGCAGGGATCTATGGCTACACCTTC.

The chain joins TRBV27 to TRBJ1-5; D might be TRBD1 (5 bases). There are 17 residues in the CDR3. V shed 3 bases and J shed 9 bases, with 24 bases lying between them. Germline V CDR1 and CDR2: MNHEY, SMNVEV (reference sequence). In DNA, the CDR3 is TGTGCCAGCAGTTTGTTCGGGTCGCCCGCCTCCGGGGGGCCCCAGCATTTT. It is translated as CASSLFGSPASGGPQHF.

The chain recombines TRBV2 with TRBJ2-2; D unclear. This CDR3 is built from 14 residues. Germline assignment: CDR1 SNHLY and CDR2 FYNNEI. V was trimmed by 7 bases and J by 0 bases, leaving 9 bases between them. The CDR3 DNA reads TGTGCCAGCATTTCCAGGTCGAACACCGGGGAGCTGTTTTTT. Protein product: CASISRSNTGELFF.

V and J are TRBV30 and TRBJ2-5; the match to TRBD2 covers 14 bases. Germline values: CDR1 GTSNPN, CDR2 SVGIG (reference sequence). The V segment lost 3 bases and the J segment 7 bases; nucleotides outside the gene matches: 10. The CDR3 sequence is 16 residues long. CDR3 in amino acids: CAWSAPGLAGVGTQYF. Here the CDR3 DNA reads TGTGCCTGGAGCGCACCGGGACTAGCGGGAGTGGGGACCCAGTACTTC.

The genes are TRBV2 and TRBJ1-2; D uncertain. CDR1 and CDR2 (germline): SNHLY, FYNNEI. Between the trimmed V and J ends, which lost 4 bases and 4 bases, there was a span of 10 bases. The CDR3 totals 13 residues. The CDR3 spells CASSGGETYGYTF. In DNA, the CDR3 is TGTGCCAGCAGTGGCGGAGAAACCTATGGCTACACCTTC.

V gene TRBV7-8 combines with J gene TRBJ1-1; 7 nucleotides agree with TRBD1. This CDR3 contains 12 residues. Germline V CDR1 and CDR2: SGHVS, FQNEAQ. The ends lost 5 bases at V and 11 bases at J; junction bases unmatched: 8. The CDR3 nucleotides are TGTGCCAGCAGCCCTGGTGACAGGGATGCTTTCTTT. Translating gives CASSPGDRDAFF.

The J gene is TRBJ1-2, the V gene TRBV5-6; weak D call: TRBD1 (5 bases). The V and J ends lost 1 base and 6 bases respectively, with 10 bases between them. Germline V gene lookup returns CDR1 SGHDT and CDR2 YYEEEE. This CDR3 has 13 residues. The CDR3 spells CASSLRGRDGYTF. The CDR3 coding sequence is TGTGCCAGCAGCTTGCGGGGGAGGGATGGCTACACCTTC.

J is TRBJ2-3 and V is TRBV19; 9 bases are a match to TRBD2. This CDR3 spans 16 amino acids. The germline CDR1 and CDR2 sequences are LNHDA and SQIVND (reference sequence). V trimming: 7 bases; J trimming: 5 bases; junction bases outside the gene matches: 13. DNA of the CDR3: TGTGCCAGTAAAAAGAGGATAGCGGGAGCACAAGATACGCAGTATTTT. Its protein is CASKKRIAGAQDTQYF.

The V gene is TRBV4-3, the J gene TRBJ1-1, with 8 nucleotides matching TRBD1. The trim removed 0 bases at V and 9 bases at J, leaving 12 bases unmatched. This CDR3 region has 16 residues. Per germline, CDR1 LGHNA and CDR2 YSLEER. As DNA, the CDR3 is TGCGCCAGCAGCCAAGATAGGGGGGCAGGGGGCTTGAAAGCTTTCTTT. Its protein is CASSQDRGAGGLKAFF.